This record covers a single T cell receptor (beta chain). The antigen it binds to is not known. It has no much larger one-base neighbor in the sample; base qualities were not kept. This sample is part of a study of human T cells and chemical hapten exposure (dated by TCRdb to about 2021). Regarding the research as a whole: For sensitization, 2% DPC in acetone was applied to a roughly 2 cm by roughly 2 cm area of upper inner arm skin. Alopecia areata with under or over 50% scalp involvement, alopecia totalis and alopecia universalis were represented in the patient cohort, which was mostly female. The study tracked peripheral blood TCR repertoire changes in vivo during primary and secondary sensitization to the hapten diphenylcyclopropenone (DPC) in alopecia patients. Blood samples were taken from patients before sensitization (week 0) and then at 2, 6 and about 24 weeks after DPC sensitization. For TCR sequencing, blood came from 25 to 30 alopecia patients at anywhere from one to four time points (pre-sensitization, 2, 6 and 24 weeks). Weekly therapeutic DPC doses were additionally applied to the scalp of patients throughout the roughly 26-week study period. The libraries were sequenced as a pool, and the TCR yield per sample differed mostly because of small variations in library volumes within the pool. Patch testing was performed on the upper back with Finn chambers containing 0.01% DPC, and the patch tests were scored after 6 days according to International Contact Dermatitis Research Group standards.

The time point label here, explained by the study, means: pre-sensitization, week 0. The sample's treatment or condition, from its label and the paper: therapeutic diphenylcyclopropenone sensitization with weekly scalp DPC. At every patch-test visit, the blood draw took place before the patch test was put on. Patients were considered eligible if aged 18 to 70, diagnosed with alopecia and deemed suitable for DPC therapy, and patients were excluded if pregnant. Total RNA was extracted from unfractionated whole blood collected in Tempus Blood RNA tubes. The library came from RACE. The sequencer was a NextSeq 500. Library preparation attached unique molecular identifiers to individual cDNA molecules for quantitative, reproducible TCR counting. From each blood RNA sample, both TCR alpha and TCR beta chains were sequenced. Processing in the source paper ran as follows. A median of roughly 98,000 TCRs per sample was observed, with a range of 23,224 to 690,600. V, J and CDR3 annotation of the TCR reads was carried out using the Decombinator software suite. Every sample was subsampled to the same number of TCRs (28,000) for the PS versus PT1 abundance plots. TCRs were defined as expanded if absent before sensitization and observed at least eight times at the 2-week time point. TCRdb reprocessing: public reads trimmed at Q25 with fastp, clones called with MiXCR, in-frame beta chains kept. Every CDR3 protein is listed once, alongside the most common genes and DNA of its rows. These V and J calls originate from TCRdb's pipeline instead of the authors' own analysis. Recorded for this sample are 60,000 or so distinct CDR3 sequences; 8% to 10% of them occurred a single time. The ten largest account for around 9.6% of the sample.

The germline V gene encodes CDR1 DFQATT and CDR2 SNEGSKA (reference sequence). Taken from cysteine to phenylalanine, the CDR3 has 12 residues. The read is trimmed to its CDR3 DNA, 36 bases read in frame from base 1. The junction shows trimming of 3 bases on V and 7 bases on J, plus 10 bases between the germline ends. The research as a whole found: Because all patients had alopecia, a presumed autoimmune disease, the immune response of the patients might differ from that of healthy individuals. Patch test score correlated positively with the number of PT1 expanded TCRs, reaching significance at thresholds 8, 16 and 32 but not at 4. After repeated subsampling, changes were observed in the strength of the expansion versus patch-test correlation and in the threshold at which the correlation became significant. DPC sensitization did not change how many TCRs were above 1 in 1000 frequency, and no evidence was found of alterations in global repertoire structure. Significantly more large CDR3 similarity clusters were formed by expanded TCRs than by pre-sensitization or healthy control sets, consistent with antigen-driven responses.

The sequenced sample was whole blood, obtained in connection with sensitization to the hapten diphenylcyclopropenone (DPC). Here the chain combines TRBV20-1 and TRBJ2-1; no confident D gene assignment can be made. The TCR comes from a man in his forties with alopecia areata. Some clones in this sample may be carry-over from other donors' samples. The CDR3 in this case is CSASDTMNEQFF. At the DNA level, the sequence is TGCAGTGCTAGCGATACTATGAATGAGCAGTTCTTC.